These 24 T cell receptor beta chains were sequenced from one sample in a study of Ad26.COV2.S vaccination and SARS-CoV-2 variants. The protocol was immunoSEQ multiplex PCR, while the TCRdb copy is restricted to in-frame clones and leaves out a portion. The profile shows tens of thousands of clones, approximately 80% of them singletons. The sample in question was peripheral blood, obtained after recovery from COVID-19. Every receptor here comes from a human donor who had recovered from COVID-19.

The rearrangement links TRBV18 to TRBJ1-4; D is perhaps TRBD1 (5 bases). CDR3 length equals 13 residues. CDR1 and CDR2 from the germline V gene are KGHSH and LQKENI. The V end lost 4 bases, the J end lost 8 bases, and 11 bases lay between the germline ends. For the CDR3, the DNA is TGTGCCAGCTCACACGGGACGGCAGAAAAACTGTTTTTT. The encoded protein is CASSHGTAEKLFF.

The chain recombines TRBV7-9 with TRBJ1-4, with 9 bases identical to TRBD1. The CDR3 has 16 residues. V shed 5 bases, J shed 4 bases, and the junction held 8 bases outside the gene matches. Per germline, CDR1 SEHNR and CDR2 FQNEAQ (reference sequence). CDR3 protein: CASSAQQGAGNEKLFF. The CDR3 coding sequence is TGTGCCAGCAGCGCGCAACAGGGGGCTGGTAATGAAAAACTGTTTTTT.

The chain carries TRBV5-5 and TRBJ1-5, with D perhaps matching TRBD1 (6 bases). Deletions cut 0 bases from V and 7 bases from J, with 14 bases between. CDR1 is SGHKS, CDR2 YYEKEE, per germline (reference sequence). The CDR3 is 15 residues long. This CDR3 reads CASSLVFGGAQPQHF. CDR3 DNA: TGTGCCAGCAGCTTGGTATTTGGGGGGGCCCAGCCCCAGCATTTT.

This clone is a singleton in its sample. Written as DNA, the CDR3 is TGTGCCACCAGTGAGGAACAGGGAGGAGGCACCGGGGAGCTGTTTTTT. Its protein is CATSEEQGGGTGELFF. V usage is TRBV24-1 and J usage is TRBJ2-2; D is perhaps TRBD1 or TRBD2 (6 bases each). Germline CDR1 KGHDR, CDR2 SFDVKD. CDR3 length: 16 amino acids. Trimming took 4 bases from V and 4 from J, leaving 15 bases between them.

The V call is TRBV6-1, the J call TRBJ2-7, with 9 bases that match TRBD1. The CDR3 runs 17 residues. The germline V gene has CDR1 MNHNS and CDR2 SASEGT. After removal of 2 bases from V and 3 bases from J, the junction contained 11 bases not matched to a gene. CDR3 loop: CASSERWTGTGNYEQYF. In nucleotides, the CDR3 is TGTGCCAGCAGTGAAAGATGGACCGGGACAGGGAACTACGAGCAGTACTTC.

V gene TRBV5-1 combines with J gene TRBJ1-1; the match to TRBD1 covers 8 bases. CDR3 size: 14 residues. The germline V gene encodes CDR1 SGHRS and CDR2 YFSETQ. With V trimmed by 2 bases and J by 4 bases, 4 bases remained unmatched. The CDR3 nucleotides are TGCGCCAGCAGCTTACAGGGGGGTAGCACTGAAGCTTTCTTT. Residues: CASSLQGGSTEAFF.

This rearrangement joins TRBV2 to TRBJ2-1, with TRBD1 identical over 9 bases. Germline V CDR1 and CDR2: SNHLY, FYNNEI. V shed 5 bases and J 7 bases; nucleotides not matched to a gene: 3. The CDR3 consists of 13 residues. CDR3 nucleotides: TGTGCCAGCAGTTCGGACAGGGGAAATGAGCAGTTCTTC. Translation: CASSSDRGNEQFF.

This sequence joins TRBV10-3 and TRBJ1-5; no reliable D call. Germline V gene data show CDR1 as ENHRY and CDR2 as SYGVKD. CDR3 length: 15 amino acids. Trimming removed 6 bases at V and 2 bases at J, with 14 bases between. This CDR3 reads CAISGGIEGNQPQHF. DNA for the CDR3: TGTGCCATCAGCGGCGGGATCGAGGGCAATCAGCCCCAGCATTTT.

Only one count was recorded for this clone. Additional DNA sequences in this sample encode the identical CDR3. This chain connects TRBV5-1 to TRBJ1-1; no clear D gene. Germline values: CDR1 SGHRS, CDR2 YFSETQ. This CDR3 has 13 residues. The ends were cut back, 0 bases at V and 5 bases at J, with 8 bases in the middle. This CDR3 is CASSLERRTEAFF. DNA of the CDR3: TGCGCCAGCAGCTTGGAGAGGAGAACTGAAGCTTTCTTT. Full variable domain (rest looked up from reference TRBV5-1 and TRBJ1-1): KAGVTQTPRYLIKTRGQQVTLSCSPISGHRSVSWYQQTPGQGLQFLFEYFSETQRNKGNFPGRFSGRQFSNSRSEMNVSTLELGDSALYLCASSLERRTEAFFGQGTRLTVV.

The rearrangement links TRBV12-3 or TRBV12-4 to TRBJ2-1; D ambiguous. This CDR3 contains 12 residues. The V gene lost 5 bases and the J gene lost 8 bases, with 10 bases spanning the gap. CDR3 sequence reads: CASSPAGYEQFF. As DNA, the CDR3 is TGTGCCAGCAGTCCAGCAGGATATGAGCAGTTCTTC.

This clone was seen only a few times. The chain couples TRBV7-9 to TRBJ1-1, with a possible D match to TRBD1 (5 bases). Trimming took 5 bases from V and 11 from J, leaving 18 bases between them. This CDR3 is 13 amino acids long. CDR1 is SEHNR and CDR2 is FQNEAQ in the germline V gene (reference sequence). CDR3 bases: TGTGCCAGCAGCGATTACCGACAGCCTTCCGCTTTCTTT. This gives the protein CASSDYRQPSAFF.

This chain connects TRBV6-5 to TRBJ1-1; maybe TRBD1 (6 bases). CDR1 is MNHEY, CDR2 SVGAGI, per germline. Trimming stripped 0 bases from V and 7 bases from J, with 12 bases between. This CDR3 has 14 residues. The CDR3 coding sequence is TGTGCCAGCAGTTACTCGAGGACAGCCCTTGAAGCTTTCTTT. It specifies CASSYSRTALEAFF.

The chain carries TRBV6-4 and TRBJ1-1; unclear D gene. This CDR3 is 13 amino acids long. Trimming removed 6 bases at V and 1 base at J, with 9 bases between. The germline gives CDR1 MRHNA, CDR2 SNTAGT. CDR3 bases: TGTGCCAGCAGGAGGGTTCCGAACACTGAAGCTTTCTTT. Protein sequence: CASRRVPNTEAFF.

This chain connects TRBV7-3 to TRBJ1-1; D call uncertain. The V and J ends lost 0 bases and 2 bases respectively, with 7 bases between them. This CDR3 is 14 amino acids long. Germline loops: CDR1 SGHTA, CDR2 FQGTGA. CDR3 residues: CASSLTEANTEAFF. CDR3 nucleotide sequence: TGTGCCAGCAGCTTAACTGAGGCTAACACTGAAGCTTTCTTT.

V is TRBV11-2 and J is TRBJ1-5; tentative D call: TRBD1 (5 bases). The V end was cut by 3 bases, the J end by 0 bases, with 9 bases between. In germline, CDR1 is SGHAT, CDR2 FQNNGV. The CDR3 runs to 15 residues. This CDR3 is CASSLGEGSNQPQHF. In DNA, the CDR3 is TGTGCCAGCAGCTTGGGGGAGGGTAGCAATCAGCCCCAGCATTTT. Using reference TRBV11-2 and TRBJ1-5 for the parts outside the CDR3, the full variable domain is EAGVAQSPRYKIIEKRQSVAFWCNPISGHATLYWYQQILGQGPKLLIQFQNNGVVDDSQLPKDRFSAERLKGVDSTLKIQPAKLEDSAVYLCASSLGEGSNQPQHFGDGTRLSIL.

This clone appeared a few times. The J gene is TRBJ1-2, the V gene TRBV5-1; D is uncertain. Germline V gene lookup returns CDR1 SGHRS and CDR2 YFSETQ. V was pared by 5 bases and J by 2 bases, with 19 bases between. The CDR3 loop spans 16 amino acids. Here the CDR3 reads CASSSLLALGNYGYTF. In nucleotides, the CDR3 is TGCGCCAGCAGTTCTCTTTTGGCTCTGGGGAACTATGGCTACACCTTC.

This clone has just one count. The rearrangement joins TRBV7-2 to TRBJ2-3; 7 nucleotides agree with TRBD2. Germline CDR1 reads SGHTA; CDR2 reads FQGNSA. V lost 6 bases to trimming and J lost 7 bases; unmatched junction nucleotides: 7. The CDR3 loop spans 13 amino acids. CDR3 sequence (DNA): TGTGCCAGCAGTCCCCAGCGGGATTATACGCAGTATTTT. Translation: CASSPQRDYTQYF.

The rearrangement links TRBV2 to TRBJ2-7, with D perhaps TRBD1 (6 bases). Germline V gene sequence: CDR1 SNHLY, CDR2 FYNNEI. The CDR3 runs 13 residues. The V end lost 4 bases, the J end lost 3 bases, and 10 bases lay between the germline ends. DNA of the CDR3: TGTGCCAGCAGTGTAAGACAGGACTACGAGCAGTACGTC. Its protein is CASSVRQDYEQYV.

This chain uses TRBV4-2 with TRBJ1-1; D unresolved. This CDR3 spans 13 amino acids. CDR1 is LGHNA, CDR2 YNFKEQ, per germline. V shed 2 bases and J shed 0 bases, with 4 bases lying between them. DNA of the CDR3: TGTGCCAGCAGCCAATCAGTGAACACTGAAGCTTTCTTT. This encodes CASSQSVNTEAFF.

The chain links TRBV27 to TRBJ2-2; 9 bases map to TRBD1. The V gene end was trimmed by 5 bases and the J gene end by 7 bases; junction bases not matched to a gene: 8. In germline, CDR1 is MNHEY, CDR2 SMNVEV (reference sequence). CDR3 length: 15 residues. CDR3 bases: TGTGCCAGCAGTCTAGGACAGGGGTGGGGCGGGGAGCTGTTTTTT. Protein: CASSLGQGWGGELFF.

V is TRBV24-1 and J is TRBJ2-1; 10 nucleotides match TRBD1. Per germline, CDR1 KGHDR and CDR2 SFDVKD. This CDR3 has 16 amino acids. The V segment lost 4 bases and the J segment 9 bases; nucleotides outside the gene matches: 11. The CDR3 loop reads CATSDVAGQGYGEQFF. In DNA form, the CDR3 reads TGTGCCACCAGTGACGTAGCGGGACAGGGGTACGGTGAGCAGTTCTTC.

The V and J genes are TRBV19 and TRBJ1-1; D remains ambiguous. The CDR3 sequence is 13 residues long. The germline CDR1 and CDR2 sequences are LNHDA and SQIVND (reference sequence). V dropped 6 bases and J dropped 3 bases, with 11 bases sitting between them. CDR3 in DNA: TGTGCCAGTAGCCATCAGTCCGACACTGAAGCTTTCTTT. Amino acids: CASSHQSDTEAFF. Looking up the rest from reference TRBV19 and TRBJ1-1 gives the full variable domain: DGGITQSPKYLFRKEGQNVTLSCEQNLNHDAMYWYRQDPGQGLRLIYYSQIVNDFQKGDIAEGYSVSREKKESFPLTVTSAQKNPTAFYLCASSHQSDTEAFFGQGTRLTVV.

The chain links TRBV5-6 to TRBJ2-5; 11 bases are shared with TRBD2. The J segment lost 2 bases and the V segment lost 3 bases, leaving 3 bases of the junction unmatched. The CDR3 has 15 amino acids. Germline loops: CDR1 SGHDT, CDR2 YYEEEE. CDR3 DNA sequence: TGTGCCAGCAGCTATGGGACTAGCGGACAAGAGACCCAGTACTTC. This codes for CASSYGTSGQETQYF. Full variable domain (remainder filled in from reference TRBV5-6 and TRBJ2-5): DAGVTQSPTHLIKTRGQQVTLRCSPKSGHDTVSWYQQALGQGPQFIFQYYEEEERQRGNFPDRFSGHQFPNYSSELNVNALLLGDSALYLCASSYGTSGQETQYFGPGTRLLVL.

The J gene is TRBJ1-1, the V gene TRBV5-6, with 9 bases aligning to TRBD1. CDR1 SGHDT and CDR2 YYEEEE come from the germline V gene. V was clipped by 3 bases and J by 1 base; unmatched bases: 4. The CDR3 covers 15 residues. The CDR3: CASSSTGGANTEAFF. CDR3 nucleotides: TGTGCCAGCAGCTCCACAGGGGGCGCGAACACTGAAGCTTTCTTT. Together with reference TRBV5-6 and TRBJ1-1, the CDR3 gives the full variable domain: DAGVTQSPTHLIKTRGQQVTLRCSPKSGHDTVSWYQQALGQGPQFIFQYYEEEERQRGNFPDRFSGHQFPNYSSELNVNALLLGDSALYLCASSSTGGANTEAFFGQGTRLTVV.